The entry below gives a single T cell receptor (beta chain) sequence along with its context. Its antigen is not known. These data are taken from a study of human T cells and chemical hapten exposure. Study details: Each week of the approximately 23-week study, patients had diphenylcyclopropenone applied to the scalp. General study results and limits: Positively correlated with patch test score were the counts of PT1 expanded TCRs.

CDR1 SQVTM and CDR2 ANQGSEA come from the germline V gene. CDR3 length equals 14 residues. V lost 4 bases, J lost 5 bases, and 15 bases lay in between. This sample's time point: pre-sensitization, week 0. The treatment was: therapeutic diphenylcyclopropenone sensitization with weekly scalp DPC. Extraction of total RNA was performed on unfractionated whole blood. TCRdb processed the RACE reads anew with MiXCR; each CDR3 protein has one entry. Among about 80,000 distinct CDR3 sequences listed, approximately 14% were seen once. The starting material was whole blood, obtained in connection with sensitization to the hapten diphenylcyclopropenone (DPC). This clonotype was obtained from a woman between 45 and 60 years old with alopecia areata. Some clones in this sample may be carry-over from other donors' samples. The V call is TRBV29-1, the J call TRBJ2-1; weak D call: TRBD2 (6 bases). Here the CDR3 DNA reads TGCAGCGTTGTGAGCAGGGAGGTTAACAATGAGCAGTTCTTC. It yields the protein CSVVSREVNNEQFF.